One TCR beta chain is described in this entry. One end of the junction does not line up with germline, which may come from a read error. The data stem from a study of T cells in Graves' hyperthyroidism and ophthalmopathy. Amplified TCR beta CDR3 regions derived from RNA transcripts. An initial round of RT-PCR targeting the TCR CDR3 relied on the HTBI primer set. One entry per CDR3 protein, called by TCRdb with MiXCR from the multiplex PCR reads. The data show roughly 500,000 distinct CDR3 sequences, roughly 50% seen once. The sample consisted of peripheral blood or thyroid tissue (not recorded which). This TCR came from an adult woman with Graves' disease, either hyperthyroidism or ophthalmopathy (not recorded which).

CDR3 sequence reads: CAVSEAGGQETQYF. Written as DNA, the CDR3 is TGTGCCGTCAGTGAGGCGGGGGGACAAGAGACCCAGTACTTC. V and J are TRBV10-3 and TRBJ2-5; TRBD2 agrees at 8 bases. Germline loops: CDR1 ENHRY, CDR2 SYGVKD. CDR3 length: 14 amino acids.